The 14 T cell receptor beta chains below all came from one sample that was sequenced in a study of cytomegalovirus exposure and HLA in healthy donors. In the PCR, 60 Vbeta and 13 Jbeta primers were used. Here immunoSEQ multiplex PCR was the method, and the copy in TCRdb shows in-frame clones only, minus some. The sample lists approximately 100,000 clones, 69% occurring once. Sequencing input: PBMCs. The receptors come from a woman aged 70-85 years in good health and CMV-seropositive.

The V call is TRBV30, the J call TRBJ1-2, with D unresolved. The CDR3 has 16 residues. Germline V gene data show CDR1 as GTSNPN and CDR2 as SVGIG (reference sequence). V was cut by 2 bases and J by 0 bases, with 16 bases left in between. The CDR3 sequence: CAWSLKGAVSNYGYTF. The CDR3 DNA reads TGTGCCTGGAGTCTAAAGGGAGCGGTTTCTAACTATGGCTACACCTTC.

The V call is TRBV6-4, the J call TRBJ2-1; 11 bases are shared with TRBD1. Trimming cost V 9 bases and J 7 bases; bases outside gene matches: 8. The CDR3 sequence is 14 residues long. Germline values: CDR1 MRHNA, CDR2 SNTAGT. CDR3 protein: CASGTGTGGNEQFF. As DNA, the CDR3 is TGTGCCAGTGGGACCGGGACAGGGGGTAATGAGCAGTTCTTC.

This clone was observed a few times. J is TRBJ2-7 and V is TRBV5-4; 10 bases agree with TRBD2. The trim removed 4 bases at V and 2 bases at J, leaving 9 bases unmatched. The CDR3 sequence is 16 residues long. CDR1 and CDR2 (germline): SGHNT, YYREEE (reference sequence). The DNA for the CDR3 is TGTGCCAGCAGCCCGGTGGGGACTAGCGTGACCTACGAGCAGTACTTC. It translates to CASSPVGTSVTYEQYF.

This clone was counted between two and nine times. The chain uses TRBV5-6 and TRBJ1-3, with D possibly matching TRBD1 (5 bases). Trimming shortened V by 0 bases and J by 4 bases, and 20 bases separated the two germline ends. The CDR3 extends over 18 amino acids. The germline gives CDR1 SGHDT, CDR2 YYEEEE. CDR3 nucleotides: TGTGCCAGCAGCTTGGCGGGCAGGGCGGAGACAATCGGAAACACCATATATTTT. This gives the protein CASSLAGRAETIGNTIYF.

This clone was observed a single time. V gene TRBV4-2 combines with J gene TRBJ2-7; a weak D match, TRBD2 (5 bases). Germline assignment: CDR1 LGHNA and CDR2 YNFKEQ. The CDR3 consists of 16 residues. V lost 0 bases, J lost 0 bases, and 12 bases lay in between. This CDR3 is CASSQDRAVSSYEQYF. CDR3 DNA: TGTGCCAGCAGCCAAGATAGAGCGGTTAGCTCCTACGAGCAGTACTTC.

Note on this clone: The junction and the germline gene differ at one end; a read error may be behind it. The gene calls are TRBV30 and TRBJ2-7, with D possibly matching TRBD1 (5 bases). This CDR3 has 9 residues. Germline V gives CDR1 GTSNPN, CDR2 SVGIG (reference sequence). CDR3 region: CAWSRAYQF. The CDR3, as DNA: TGTGCCTGGAGCAGGGCGTACCAATTC.

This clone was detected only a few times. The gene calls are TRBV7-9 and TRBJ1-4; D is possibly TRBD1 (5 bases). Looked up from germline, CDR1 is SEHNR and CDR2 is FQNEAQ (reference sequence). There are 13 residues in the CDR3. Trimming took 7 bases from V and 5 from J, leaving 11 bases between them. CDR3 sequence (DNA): TGTGCCAGCAACATACAGGCAAATGAAAAACTGTTTTTT. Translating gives CASNIQANEKLFF.

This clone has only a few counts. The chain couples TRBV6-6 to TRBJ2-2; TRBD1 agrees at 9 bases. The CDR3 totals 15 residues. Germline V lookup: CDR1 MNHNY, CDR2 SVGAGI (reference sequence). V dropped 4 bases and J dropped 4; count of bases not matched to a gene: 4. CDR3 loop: CASSFRQGGTGELFF. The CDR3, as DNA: TGTGCCAGCAGTTTCAGACAGGGGGGCACCGGGGAGCTGTTTTTT.

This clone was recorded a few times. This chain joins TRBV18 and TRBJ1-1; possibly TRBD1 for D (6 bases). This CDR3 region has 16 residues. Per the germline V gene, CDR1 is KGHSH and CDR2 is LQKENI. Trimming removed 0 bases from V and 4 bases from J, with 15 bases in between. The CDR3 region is CASSPPTDRGFTEAFF. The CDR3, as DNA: TGTGCCAGCTCACCACCCACGGACAGAGGTTTCACTGAAGCTTTCTTT.

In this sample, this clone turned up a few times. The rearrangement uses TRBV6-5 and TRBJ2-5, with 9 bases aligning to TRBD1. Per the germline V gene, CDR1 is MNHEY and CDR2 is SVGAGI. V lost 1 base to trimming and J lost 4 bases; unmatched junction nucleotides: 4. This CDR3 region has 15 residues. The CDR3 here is CASSYFGQGTETQYF. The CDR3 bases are TGTGCCAGCAGTTACTTCGGACAGGGGACAGAGACCCAGTACTTC.

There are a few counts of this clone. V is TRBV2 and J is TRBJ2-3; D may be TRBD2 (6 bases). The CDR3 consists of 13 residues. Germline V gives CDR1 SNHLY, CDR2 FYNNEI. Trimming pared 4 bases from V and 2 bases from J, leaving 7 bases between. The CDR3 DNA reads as TGTGCCAGCAGTGGGGAGGTCACAGATACGCAGTATTTT. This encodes CASSGEVTDTQYF.

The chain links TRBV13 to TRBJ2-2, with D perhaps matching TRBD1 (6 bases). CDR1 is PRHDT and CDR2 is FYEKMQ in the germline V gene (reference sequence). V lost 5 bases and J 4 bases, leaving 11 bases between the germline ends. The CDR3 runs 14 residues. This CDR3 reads CASSRQGSTGELFF. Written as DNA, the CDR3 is TGTGCCAGCAGCCGGCAGGGGTCCACCGGGGAGCTGTTTTTT.

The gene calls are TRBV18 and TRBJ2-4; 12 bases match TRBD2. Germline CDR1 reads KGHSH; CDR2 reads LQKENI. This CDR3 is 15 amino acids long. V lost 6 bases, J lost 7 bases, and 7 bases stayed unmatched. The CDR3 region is CASSLAGTSGNIQYF. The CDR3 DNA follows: TGTGCCAGCTCGTTAGCCGGGACTAGCGGGAACATTCAGTACTTC.

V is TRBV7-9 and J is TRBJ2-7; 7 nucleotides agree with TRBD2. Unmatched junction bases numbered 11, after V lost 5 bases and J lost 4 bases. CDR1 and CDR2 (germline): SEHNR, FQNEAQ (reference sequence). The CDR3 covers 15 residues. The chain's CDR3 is CASSTSAGGGYEQYF. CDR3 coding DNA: TGTGCCAGCAGCACCTCTGCTGGGGGGGGTTACGAGCAGTACTTC. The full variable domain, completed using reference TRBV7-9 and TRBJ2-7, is DTGVSQNPRHKITKRGQNVTFRCDPISEHNRLYWYRQTLGQGPEFLTYFQNEAQLEKSRLLSDRFSAERPKGSFSTLEIQRTEQGDSAMYLCASSTSAGGGYEQYFGPGTRLTVT.